The T cell receptor (beta chain) under discussion was sequenced for a study of T cells expressing NK-cell markers (dated by TCRdb to between 2020 and 2021). Notes on the research overall: Three sorted T-cell subsets (CD3+CD56+NKG2C+, CD3+CD56+NKG2C- and CD3+CD56-NKG2C+) from under 10 donors had their TCR beta-chain repertoires profiled. Sequencing of the libraries produced 2 x 150 bp reads on Illumina HiSeq 2000/2500, MiSeq or NextSeq. Among the eight sequenced donors, seven were HCMV-seropositive and one was HCMV-seronegative. Randomly selected healthy volunteers, three men and five women, were used as the eight sequenced donors.

Here is what the overall study found, with its caveats: Whether the expanded NKG2C-expressing T cell clones were specific for HCMV antigens was left unclear. Those dominant clonotypes were again the most abundant among CD3+CD56-NKG2C+ cells in a handful of donors, at roughly 25-60.1%. In roughly six donors, the dominant CD3+CD56+NKG2C+ clonotypes were among the top 10 CD8+ clonotypes and accounted for roughly 1.0-8% of CD8+ T cells.

The reads were generated on an Illumina HiSeq 2000. TCR beta cDNA libraries were prepared using 5'RACE template switching, which introduced a universal primer site and unique molecular identifiers. cDNA synthesis was primed from the TCR beta constant segment, followed by two successive PCR amplification steps. In the source study's methods: Reads were demultiplexed and grouped by UMI with MIGEC, and clonotypes were assembled and quantified with MiTCR. To exclude erroneous sequences, any TCR cDNA sequence not supported by at least two reads was discarded. The tcR package was used for downstream repertoire analysis, and clonotypes were matched between fractions using CDR3 nucleotide sequence together with V segment. VDJmatch was used to annotate antigen specificity against VDJdb, with one amino acid substitution in CDR3 permitted. Through TCRdb reprocessing, the reads give one entry per CDR3 protein sequence; DNA is omitted. TCRdb, rather than the study authors, made the V and J calls. The sample has roughly 390,000 distinct CDR3 sequences on record. 5.2% of the sample belongs to the ten largest clones.

HCMV-specific IgG was detected in serum with a commercial ELISA kit to determine HCMV serostatus. Peripheral blood mononuclear cells were isolated from blood by Ficoll density gradient centrifugation. To note about this clonotype: Its antigen is unknown.

Sequencing used blood T cells: a sorted CD56 or NKG2C T cell subset, CD4+ or CD8+ T cells, or bulk PBMC T cells (not recorded which). The clonotype was recovered from a man between 18 and 69 years old in good health.

The encoded CDR3 is CASSSAASRTGELFF. Here the chain combines TRBV5-5 and TRBJ2-2; TCRdb gives TRBD2 as the D gene, but with no DNA this cannot be confirmed. From the cysteine through the phenylalanine, the CDR3 covers 15 amino acids. The DNA sequence is not available. The germline V gene (reference sequence) gives CDR1 as SGHKS and CDR2 as YYEKEE.